This TCR beta chain was recovered during a study of vaccination effects on CD4 cells after COVID-19. Antigen-specific CD4+ T cells were first expanded with viral peptide pools by the ViraFEST assay and only then sequenced. CD4+ T cell isolation took place after nine to eleven days of culture. Two doses of either BNT162b2 or mRNA-1273 were given to each participant. Profiled with immunoSEQ multiplex PCR; TCRdb holds only in-frame clones, not every one. The repertoire consists of about 32,000 clones, with 72% occurring once and the leading ten covering around 12%. Of note for this clone: Its antigen is as yet unknown.

This receptor was taken from a human donor who received a COVID-19 vaccine. Sequenced material: CD4+ T cells from PBMCs cultured with HCoV-229E spike peptides, taken after COVID-19 vaccination.

The CDR3 bases are TGTGCCAGCATTAATCCCACCGGGACAGGTGCATACGAGCAGTACTTC. This translates into CASINPTGTGAYEQYF. The chain recombines TRBV27 with TRBJ2-7; 8 bases agree with TRBD1. Germline V gives CDR1 MNHEY, CDR2 SMNVEV (reference sequence). The CDR3 spans 16 residues. V lost 7 bases and J lost 4; bases outside the gene matches: 15.